These 22 T cell receptor beta chains share one sample of origin, sequenced in a study of blood T cells in healthy people across ages. It was with a sample-barcoded 5' primer and a J-beta primer mix that a second PCR of roughly 7 to 11 cycles was run. TCRdb reanalysed the 5' RACE reads using MiXCR and keeps one entry per CDR3 protein. The repertoire has about 1.6 million distinct CDR3 sequences, about 35% of them found once; the top ten carry roughly 12%. The sample was blood. The receptor source for this set is a woman in her twenties or thirties in good health.

A single count supports this clonotype. This chain connects TRBV9 to TRBJ2-7; the D gene is possibly TRBD2 (6 bases). The germline V and J ends were trimmed by 0 bases and 2 bases, with 9 bases remaining between them. CDR3 length equals 14 residues. Per germline, CDR1 SGDLS and CDR2 YYNGEE. CDR3 DNA: TGTGCCAGCAGCGTAGTGGGGGAGGCCTACGAGCAGTACTTC. Encoded protein: CASSVVGEAYEQYF.

The rearrangement uses TRBV4-2 and TRBJ2-5; D possibly corresponds to TRBD2 (7 bases). V dropped 0 bases and J dropped 6 bases, with 14 bases sitting between them. Germline-derived CDR1 and CDR2 are LGHNA and YNFKEQ. There are 15 residues in the CDR3. The CDR3 DNA follows: TGTGCCAGCAGCCAAGATGTAGGGGGAGGGAAGACCCAGTACTTC. Its translation is CASSQDVGGGKTQYF.

This clonotype occurred many times. The chain has TRBV12-3 or TRBV12-4 and TRBJ2-1; 14 bases align to TRBD2. After removal of 5 bases from V and 3 bases from J, the junction contained 6 bases not matched to a gene. This CDR3 is 17 amino acids long. In DNA form, the CDR3 reads TGTGCCAGCAGTCCCGGACTAGCGGGGGGCCACTACAATGAGCAGTTCTTC. Its translation: CASSPGLAGGHYNEQFF.

This clonotype turned up a few times. The V call is TRBV5-6, the J call TRBJ2-1; 9 positions agree with TRBD1. CDR3 length: 16 residues. Germline V gene sequence: CDR1 SGHDT, CDR2 YYEEEE. Trimming at V came to 4 bases and at J to 6 bases, leaving 11 bases not matched to a gene. In nucleotides, the CDR3 is TGTGCCAGCAGCGTGGAGGGACAGGGATTGTTCAATGAGCAGTTCTTC. It encodes CASSVEGQGLFNEQFF.

This clonotype was found a few times. This chain joins TRBV7-9 and TRBJ2-5; 7 bases fit TRBD2. J was trimmed by 0 bases and V by 3 bases; bases with no gene match: 4. In germline, CDR1 is SEHNR, CDR2 FQNEAQ (reference sequence). This CDR3 comprises 15 residues. The CDR3 nucleotides read TGTGCCAGCAGCTTGCCAGCGGGGCACCAAGAGACCCAGTACTTC. It specifies CASSLPAGHQETQYF. The full variable domain, rest sourced from reference TRBV7-9 and TRBJ2-5, is DTGVSQNPRHKITKRGQNVTFRCDPISEHNRLYWYRQTLGQGPEFLTYFQNEAQLEKSRLLSDRFSAERPKGSFSTLEIQRTEQGDSAMYLCASSLPAGHQETQYFGPGTRLLVL.

This clonotype was counted between two and nine times. The chain is built from TRBV4-1 and TRBJ2-7, with 15 bases matching TRBD2. Germline CDR1 is MGHRA and CDR2 is YSYEKL. The CDR3 consists of 19 residues. V lost 2 bases, J lost 0 bases, and 8 bases stayed unmatched. The CDR3 DNA is TGCGCCAGCAGCCAACTCGGGACTAGCGGGAGGCGCGGCTCCTACGAGCAGTACTTC. Amino acids: CASSQLGTSGRRGSYEQYF.

This clonotype was picked up a small number of times. This chain connects TRBV5-1 to TRBJ2-3, with D possibly matching TRBD1 (5 bases). The V and J ends lost 4 bases and 0 bases respectively, with 12 bases between them. The CDR3 covers 15 residues. From germline, CDR1 is SGHRS and CDR2 YFSETQ. This CDR3 is CASSPTALSTDTQYF. The CDR3, as DNA: TGCGCCAGCAGCCCGACAGCTCTAAGCACAGATACGCAGTATTTT.

This clonotype was picked up one time. A far larger clone is only one base removed, so a read error is likely. The chain is built from TRBV7-9 and TRBJ2-5, with D unresolved. Germline assignment: CDR1 SEHNR and CDR2 FQNEAQ (reference sequence). This CDR3 has 13 amino acids. CDR3 DNA: TGTGCCTGCAGCTTAGCTCTTCAAGAGACCCAGTACTTC. Protein sequence: CACSLALQETQYF.

As for this clonotype: One base away lies a much larger clone, so this may be a sequencing read error. The chain is built from TRBV7-2 and TRBJ2-3; the D is unclear. Germline V gene sequence: CDR1 SGHTA, CDR2 FQGNSA. Trimming cost V 1 base and J 1 base, with 12 bases left between them. This CDR3 contains 16 residues. The CDR3 DNA reads as TGTGCCAGCAGCTTAGTAGGGATTCGGGGCACAGATACGCAGTATTTT. Translation gives CASSLVGIRGTDTQYF.

This clonotype was detected only a few times. V and J are TRBV5-1 and TRBJ1-5; 7 bases match TRBD1. The V gene's germline CDR1 is SGHRS and CDR2 YFSETQ. V shed 4 bases and J 5 bases; nucleotides not matched to a gene: 6. The CDR3 totals 14 residues. The CDR3 reads CASSLGTDHQPQHF. In DNA, the CDR3 is TGCGCCAGCAGCCTCGGGACAGATCATCAGCCCCAGCATTTT. The full variable domain, completed using reference TRBV5-1 and TRBJ1-5, is KAGVTQTPRYLIKTRGQQVTLSCSPISGHRSVSWYQQTPGQGLQFLFEYFSETQRNKGNFPGRFSGRQFSNSRSEMNVSTLELGDSALYLCASSLGTDHQPQHFGDGTRLSIL.

This rearrangement joins TRBV10-2 to TRBJ2-5; D call uncertain. The germline V and J ends were trimmed by 8 bases and 5 bases, with 18 bases remaining between them. This CDR3 is 14 amino acids long. Germline V gene sequence: CDR1 WSHSY, CDR2 SAAADI. DNA of the CDR3: TGCGCCAGCGCCACATCTGCGGCGGCGGAGACCCAGTACTTC. Protein sequence: CASATSAAAETQYF.

This clonotype was seen a handful of times. The chain carries TRBV13 and TRBJ1-1; 9 bases are a match to TRBD1. The CDR3 loop spans 14 amino acids. V gave up 1 base and J gave up 5 bases; unmatched junction bases: 2. Germline-derived CDR1 and CDR2 are PRHDT and FYEKMQ (reference sequence). Here the CDR3 reads CASSLDRGRTEAFF. The CDR3 nucleotides read TGTGCCAGCAGCTTAGACAGGGGGCGGACTGAAGCTTTCTTT.

J is TRBJ1-4 and V is TRBV4-1; D remains unclear. This CDR3 spans 16 amino acids. Trimming removed 1 base at V and 8 bases at J, with 17 bases between. The germline CDR1 and CDR2 sequences are MGHRA and YSYEKL. In DNA form, the CDR3 reads TGCGCCAGCAGCCAAGTTGTCTCAAGTCAGCGAGAAAAACTGTTTTTT. Protein sequence: CASSQVVSSQREKLFF.

The J gene is TRBJ2-7, the V gene TRBV20-1; TRBD1 or TRBD2 may be the D gene (5 bases each). Deletions cut 5 bases from V and 0 bases from J, with 14 bases between. The germline gives CDR1 DFQATT, CDR2 SNEGSKA (reference sequence). The CDR3 has 14 residues. The CDR3 bases are TGCAGTGCTGGCAAGAGGGGATTCTCCTACGAGCAGTACTTC. It is translated as CSAGKRGFSYEQYF.

The chain links TRBV20-1 to TRBJ1-2; 7 positions match TRBD1. The CDR3 contains 13 residues. Germline values: CDR1 DFQATT, CDR2 SNEGSKA (reference sequence). V lost 6 bases and J lost 3; bases outside the gene matches: 7. The CDR3 nucleotides are TGCAGTGCCATAGGGGGGACAGACTATGGCTACACCTTC. Translated, it gives CSAIGGTDYGYTF.

V gene TRBV2 combines with J gene TRBJ2-1; 9 positions match TRBD1. The germline CDR1 and CDR2 sequences are SNHLY and FYNNEI. With V trimmed by 6 bases and J by 4 bases, 7 bases remained unmatched. This CDR3 is built from 15 residues. The CDR3 DNA reads TGTGCCAGCAGCAAATCCGGGACAGGGTACAATGAGCAGTTCTTC. Protein sequence: CASSKSGTGYNEQFF.

This clonotype was detected a few times. This chain uses TRBV5-1 with TRBJ2-7; no clear D. The V and J ends lost 4 bases and 6 bases respectively, with 20 bases between them. The CDR3 is 15 amino acids. Germline values: CDR1 SGHRS, CDR2 YFSETQ. CDR3 sequence (DNA): TGCGCCAGCAGCCTAAAGAATAACTTTCCGGGCGAGCAGTACTTC. Protein sequence: CASSLKNNFPGEQYF.

The chain recombines TRBV20-1 with TRBJ1-5; 7 bases map to TRBD1. CDR3 length: 14 amino acids. The V segment lost 5 bases and the J segment 6 bases; nucleotides outside the gene matches: 10. The germline V gene encodes CDR1 DFQATT and CDR2 SNEGSKA (reference sequence). DNA of the CDR3: TGCAGTGCTCCTGAAGGGGGCATCTTTCAGCCCCAGCATTTT. Its translation is CSAPEGGIFQPQHF.

The chain combines TRBV5-5 with TRBJ1-3; 7 nucleotides match TRBD1. V lost 4 bases to trimming and J lost 0 bases; unmatched junction nucleotides: 10. The V gene's germline CDR1 is SGHKS and CDR2 YYEKEE (reference sequence). This CDR3 is 17 amino acids long. The CDR3 coding sequence is TGTGCCAGCAGCCCGTGGGACAGCAGTTACTCTGGAAACACCATATATTTT. As protein: CASSPWDSSYSGNTIYF.

The gene calls are TRBV2 and TRBJ1-1; D may be TRBD1 (6 bases). Per the germline V gene, CDR1 is SNHLY and CDR2 is FYNNEI. There are 15 residues in the CDR3. V dropped 7 bases and J dropped 4 bases, with 19 bases sitting between them. This CDR3 is CASTWAGGSGTEAFF. The CDR3 DNA sequence: TGTGCCAGCACCTGGGCGGGGGGCTCGGGCACTGAAGCTTTCTTT.

This chain uses TRBV6-5 with TRBJ2-3; 10 bases line up with TRBD2. Germline CDR1 reads MNHEY; CDR2 reads SVGAGI. This CDR3 is 14 amino acids long. V lost 7 bases and J lost 6; bases outside the gene matches: 7. Here the CDR3 reads CASKRAGGGDTQYF. The DNA for the CDR3 is TGTGCCAGCAAGAGAGCGGGAGGGGGTGATACGCAGTATTTT.

This clonotype was found a few times. The chain uses TRBV27 and TRBJ2-1; D gene unclear. Germline lookup yields CDR1 MNHEY and CDR2 SMNVEV (reference sequence). Trimming removed 8 bases at V and 4 bases at J, with 9 bases between. The CDR3 totals 12 residues. CDR3 sequence (DNA): TGTGCCAGCTGGGTCCTGTACAATGAGCAGTTCTTC. Translated: CASWVLYNEQFF.